This TCR beta chain comes out of a study of blood T cell repertoires in COVID-19. Trimming left V 5 bases short and J 7 bases short, with 26 bases between. Germline V gives CDR1 SGHAT, CDR2 FQNNGV. This CDR3 comprises 17 residues. Measured with immunoSEQ multiplex PCR; TCRdb has only the in-frame clones, and not every one. This table has 150,000 to 160,000 clones, 70% to 85% appearing once. The TCR originated in a man aged 55 to 70 with COVID-19, enrolled during active disease. The source material was peripheral blood. The chain combines TRBV11-2 with TRBJ2-5, with D tentatively TRBD2 (7 bases). CDR3 nucleotides: TGTGCCAGCAGCGGTAACGCGGTGGGGGGGCGCCGGGGGACCCAGTACTTC. This encodes CASSGNAVGGRRGTQYF.